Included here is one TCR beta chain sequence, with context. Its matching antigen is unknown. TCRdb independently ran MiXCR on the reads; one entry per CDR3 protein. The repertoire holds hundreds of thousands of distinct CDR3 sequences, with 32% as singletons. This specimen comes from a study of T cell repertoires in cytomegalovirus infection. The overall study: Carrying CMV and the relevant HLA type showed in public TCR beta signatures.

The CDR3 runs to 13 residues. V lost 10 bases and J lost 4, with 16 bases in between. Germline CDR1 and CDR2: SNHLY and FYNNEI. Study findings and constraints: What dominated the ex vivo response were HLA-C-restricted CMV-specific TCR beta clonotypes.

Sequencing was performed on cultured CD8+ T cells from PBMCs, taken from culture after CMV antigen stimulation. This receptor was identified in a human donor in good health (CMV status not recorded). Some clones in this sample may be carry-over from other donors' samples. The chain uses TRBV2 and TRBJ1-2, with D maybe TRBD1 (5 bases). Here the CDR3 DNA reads TGTGCCACCCCGCGGATAGGGGCCTATGGCTACACCTTC. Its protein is CATPRIGAYGYTF.